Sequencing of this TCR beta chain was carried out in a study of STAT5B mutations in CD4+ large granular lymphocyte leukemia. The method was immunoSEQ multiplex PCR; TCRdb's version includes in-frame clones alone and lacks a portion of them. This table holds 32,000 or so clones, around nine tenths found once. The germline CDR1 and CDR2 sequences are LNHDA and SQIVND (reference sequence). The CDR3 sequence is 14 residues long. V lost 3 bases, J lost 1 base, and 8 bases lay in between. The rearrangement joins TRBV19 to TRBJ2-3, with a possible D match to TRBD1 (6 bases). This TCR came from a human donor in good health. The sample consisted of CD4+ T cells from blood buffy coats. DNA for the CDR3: TGTGCCAGTAGTATTGCAGGGGGCACAGATACGCAGTATTTT. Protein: CASSIAGGTDTQYF.